This note documents a single TCR beta chain sequence. This entry belongs to a study of blood T cell repertoires in COVID-19. Turning to the study itself: Spain, Italy and the United States supplied samples that represented acute and convalescent COVID-19. The analysed material was cDNA or gDNA that came from T cells, B-cell-depleted T cells, or PBMCs.

Trimming pared 3 bases from V and 4 bases from J, leaving 17 bases between. The length of the CDR3 is 15 residues. The V gene's germline CDR1 is SGHDT and CDR2 YYEEEE. How the authors handled the data: Reference gene primer amplification yielded estimated nucleated cell counts. Libraries were prepared by immunoSEQ multiplex PCR; TCRdb keeps only in-frame clonotypes and omits some of them. From that table come the V and J calls and clone size; the DNA was used to work out D and trimming. The repertoire holds just over 35,000 clones, roughly four fifths seen once, with 42% in the top ten. The sequenced material came from peripheral blood. The clonotype comes from a human donor in a cohort sampled during active or convalescent COVID-19. The donor label of this sample is uncertain. The chain recombines TRBV5-6 with TRBJ2-7; possible D gene TRBD2, 6 bases. The CDR3 loop reads CASSWGRIYSYEQYF. Here the CDR3 DNA reads TGTGCCAGCAGCTGGGGGAGGATTTACTCTTACGAGCAGTACTTC.